This is a list of T cell receptor beta chains from one sample in a study of cytotoxic CD8 clonotypes in ibrutinib-treated CLL. The table came from immunoSEQ multiplex PCR; TCRdb's copy has only in-frame clones and leaves some out. The sample includes about 140,000 clones, approximately 77% of them seen just once. This specimen consisted of PBMCs, obtained after 12 months of ibrutinib treatment. These receptors were obtained from a human donor with chronic lymphocytic leukemia. CDR3s include the opening cysteine and the closing phenylalanine or tryptophan.

J gene,V gene,CDR3 protein
TRBJ2-3,TRBV29-1,CSVEDLFADTQYF
TRBJ2-1,TRBV2,CASSDRALNYNEQFF
TRBJ1-6,TRBV28,CASSSIGTDNSPLHF
TRBJ2-3,TRBV18,CASSRTRLAPDTQYF
TRBJ2-7,TRBV6-5,CASSLTDSSYEQYF
TRBJ2-4,TRBV18,CASSPSGGGDIQYF
TRBJ2-1,TRBV7-3,CASSLNGRLDEQFF
TRBJ1-3,TRBV4-2,CASSQGEGTGSGNTIYF
TRBJ2-1,TRBV7-2,CASSLERPYSFGPSNEQFF
TRBJ1-4,TRBV18,CASSPSGQENEKLFF
TRBJ1-6,TRBV27,CASRSRTNSPLHF
TRBJ2-3,TRBV7-2,CASSLRLDASTDTQYF
TRBJ2-7,TRBV5-4,CASSLVRDRNSYEQYF
TRBJ2-3,TRBV6-1,CAIERGREDTQYF
TRBJ2-3,TRBV19,CASIGLAGVEDTQYF
TRBJ1-4,TRBV4-1,CASSNGPTNEKLFF
TRBJ1-3,TRBV4-1,CASSQAGSSGNTIYF
TRBJ2-5,TRBV14,CASSQLRTEETQYF
TRBJ1-2,TRBV30,CAWSVRGRTGYTF
TRBJ2-7,TRBV7-8,CASSLVDSSYEQYF
TRBJ1-5,TRBV2,CASSPGTWQPQHF
TRBJ1-2,TRBV28,CASSLLGTGGYYGYTF
TRBJ1-2,TRBV7-2,CASSFNFLLPADGYTF
TRBJ2-1,TRBV2,CATPGRSYNEQFF
TRBJ2-5,TRBV5-3,CARSRRLAGLAETQYF
TRBJ2-7,TRBV5-1,CASSLETGGFYEQYF
TRBJ2-7,TRBV11-1,CASSLAGVHEQYF
TRBJ1-3,TRBV7-9,CASRRLNSGNTIYF
TRBJ2-3,TRBV18,CASSPGVTDTQYF
TRBJ1-1,TRBV6-6,CASTPSEAEEAFF
TRBJ1-4,TRBV4-3,CASSQEMDSNEKLFF
TRBJ2-3,TRBV7-3,CASSRLAGGQDTQYF